This T cell receptor (beta chain) was sequenced in a study of blood T cell repertoires in COVID-19. This CDR3 comprises 13 residues. Germline assignment: CDR1 SQVTM and CDR2 ANQGSEA. Trimming cost V 6 bases and J 4 bases, with 15 bases left between them. Repertoires were generated with immunoSEQ multiplex PCR, while TCRdb's copy carries only in-frame clones and drops some. The table includes around 220,000 clones, around 80% detected once. This clone was detected only a few times. This clonotype originated in a human donor in a cohort sampled during active COVID-19. The material sequenced was peripheral blood. V is TRBV29-1 and J is TRBJ1-1, with a possible D match to TRBD1 (6 bases). CDR3 amino acids: CSVTGQVSTEAFF. The CDR3 DNA reads as TGCAGCGTGACAGGACAAGTCTCCACTGAAGCTTTCTTT.